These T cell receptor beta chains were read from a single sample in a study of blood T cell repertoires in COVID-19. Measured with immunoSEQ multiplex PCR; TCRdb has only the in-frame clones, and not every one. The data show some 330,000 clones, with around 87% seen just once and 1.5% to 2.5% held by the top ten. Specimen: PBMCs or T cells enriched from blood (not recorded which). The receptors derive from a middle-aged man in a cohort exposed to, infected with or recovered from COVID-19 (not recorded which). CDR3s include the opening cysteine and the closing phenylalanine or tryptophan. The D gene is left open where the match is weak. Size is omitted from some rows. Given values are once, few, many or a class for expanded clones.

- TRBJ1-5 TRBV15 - CATSRSHQPQHF TGTGCCACCAGCCGCAGTCATCAGCCCCAGCATTTT
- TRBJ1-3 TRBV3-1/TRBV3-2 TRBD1 CASSGQGSGNTIYF TGTGCCAGCAGCGGACAGGGCTCTGGAAACACCATATATTTT
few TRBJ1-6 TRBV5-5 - CASSGQNSPLHF TGTGCCAGCAGCGGACAGAATTCACCCCTCCACTTT
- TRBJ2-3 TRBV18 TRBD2 CASSPESGRAFTDTQYF TGTGCCAGCTCACCGGAGAGCGGGAGGGCTTTCACAGATACGCAGTATTTT
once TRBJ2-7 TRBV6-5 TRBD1 CASRDREGYGKEQYF TGTGCCAGCCGGGACAGGGAAGGTTACGGTAAAGAGCAGTACTTC
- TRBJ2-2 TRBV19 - CASSTSGNTGELFF TGTGCCAGTAGTACGAGCGGAAACACCGGGGAGCTGTTTTTT
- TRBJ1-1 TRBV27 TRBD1 CASSSPTASTGRTFF TGTGCCAGCAGTTCCCCTACAGCCTCGACAGGGAGGACTTTCTTT
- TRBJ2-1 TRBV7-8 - CASSSTVYNEQFF TGTGCCAGCAGCTCGACTGTCTACAATGAGCAGTTCTTC
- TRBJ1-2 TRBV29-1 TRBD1 CSVGDRGWSYTF TGCAGCGTGGGGGACAGGGGCTGGAGCTACACCTTC
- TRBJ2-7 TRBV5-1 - CASSPGRGTYEQYF TGCGCCAGCAGCCCAGGGCGTGGGACCTACGAGCAGTACTTC
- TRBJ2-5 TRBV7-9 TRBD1 CASSLQGVGETQYF TGTGCCAGCAGCTTACAGGGGGTTGGAGAGACCCAGTACTTC
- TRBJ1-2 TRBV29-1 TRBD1 CSGHTGGEYGYTF TGCAGCGGCCACACAGGGGGCGAGTATGGCTACACCTTC
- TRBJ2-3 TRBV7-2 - CASSLELAGFTDTQYF TGTGCCAGCAGCTTAGAACTAGCAGGGTTCACAGATACGCAGTATTTT
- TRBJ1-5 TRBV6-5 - CASTEGGVSNQPQHF TGTGCCAGCACCGAAGGGGGTGTTAGCAATCAGCCCCAGCATTTT
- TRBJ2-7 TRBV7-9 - CASSLEVAYEQYF TGTGCCAGCAGCCTGGAGGTGGCATACGAGCAGTACTTC
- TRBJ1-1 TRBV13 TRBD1 CASSLLNRGRGTEAFF TGTGCCAGCAGCTTACTGAACAGGGGGCGCGGCACTGAAGCTTTCTTT
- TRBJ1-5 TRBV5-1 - CASSWEPGLQHF TGCGCCAGCAGCTGGGAACCGGGACTACAGCATTTT
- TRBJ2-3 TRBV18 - CASSPGASSSTDTQYF TGTGCCAGCTCACCGGGGGCGAGTTCTAGCACAGATACGCAGTATTTT
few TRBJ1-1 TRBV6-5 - CASRGELGTEAFF TGTGCCAGTAGAGGTGAGTTGGGCACTGAAGCTTTCTTT
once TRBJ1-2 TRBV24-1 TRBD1 CATSDFTGGAGGYTF TGTGCCACCAGTGATTTTACAGGGGGCGCGGGAGGCTACACCTTC
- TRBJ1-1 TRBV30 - CAWSGQSNTEAFF TGTGCCTGGAGTGGACAGTCGAACACTGAAGCTTTCTTT
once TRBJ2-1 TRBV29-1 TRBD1 CSVEEGPDRGEFF TGCAGCGTTGAAGAAGGACCCGACAGGGGGGAGTTCTTC
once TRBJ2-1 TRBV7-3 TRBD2 CASSQPGLAYNEQFF TGTGCCAGCAGCCAACCGGGACTAGCGTACAATGAGCAGTTCTTC
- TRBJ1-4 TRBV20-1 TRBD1 CSASLLQGAGEKLFF TGCAGTGCTAGTCTATTACAGGGGGCGGGTGAAAAACTGTTTTTT
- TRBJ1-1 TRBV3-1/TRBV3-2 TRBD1 CASSRPGQGTEAFF TGTGCCAGCAGCCGGCCGGGACAGGGTACTGAAGCTTTCTTT
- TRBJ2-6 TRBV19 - CASSIQGLGSGANVLTF TGTGCCAGTAGTATCCAAGGACTGGGTTCCGGGGCCAACGTCCTGACTTTC
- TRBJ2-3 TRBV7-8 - CASSSLGGSTDTQYF TGTGCCAGCAGCTCCTTGGGGGGTAGTACAGATACGCAGTATTTT
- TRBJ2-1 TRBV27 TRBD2 CASSFHRDYGNEQFF TGTGCCAGCAGTTTTCATCGGGACTATGGGAATGAGCAGTTCTTC
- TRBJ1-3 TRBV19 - CASSNTRVSGNTIYF TGTGCCAGTAGTAATACGAGAGTCTCTGGAAACACCATATATTTT
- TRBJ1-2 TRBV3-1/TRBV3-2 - CASSQDVNNYGYTF TGTGCCAGCAGCCAAGATGTAAATAACTATGGCTACACCTTC
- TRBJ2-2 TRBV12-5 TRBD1 CASGLVVRWTGTGAAGELFF TGTGCTAGTGGTTTGGTAGTTAGGTGGACCGGGACAGGGGCAGCCGGGGAGCTGTTTTTT
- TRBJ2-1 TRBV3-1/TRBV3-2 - CASTPAGRGYNEQFF TGTGCCAGCACCCCTGCGGGGAGGGGGTACAATGAGCAGTTCTTC
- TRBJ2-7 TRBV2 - CASSGALSTYEQYF TGTGCCAGCAGTGGCGCCCTTAGCACCTACGAGCAGTACTTC
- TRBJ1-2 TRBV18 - CASLPDYNLPYGYTF TGTGCCAGCCTCCCCGATTACAATCTCCCTTATGGCTACACCTTC
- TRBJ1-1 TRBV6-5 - CASSYLREAFF TGTGCCAGCAGTTACCTAAGAGAAGCTTTCTTT
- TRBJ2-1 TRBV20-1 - CSASAGFEQFF TGCAGTGCTAGTGCCGGGTTTGAGCAGTTCTTC
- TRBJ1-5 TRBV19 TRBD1 CASSTAGGPGSYSNQPQHF TGTGCCAGTAGTACCGCAGGGGGCCCAGGATCTTATAGCAATCAGCCCCAGCATTTT